This TCR beta chain derives from a study of blood T cell repertoires in COVID-19 (TCRdb year 2020). With respect to the entire study: Collaborator samples came from the United States, Italy and Spain and covered acute and convalescent phases of COVID-19. The dataset comprised deeply sampled blood TCRbeta repertoires from subjects exposed to, actively infected with, or recovered from COVID-19. The sample metadata nearly always contained a de-identified subject ID, COVID-19 status, age in years and sex. A freely available public database, intended as a resource for researchers studying the immune response to SARS-CoV-2, is where the repertoires were released. HLA class I and class II types, where available, came from metadata supplied by the sample provider rather than from assay-based typing. The material from the prospective study consisted of cDNA or gDNA derived from T cells, B-cell-depleted T cells, or PBMCs. Samples came from the ongoing ImmuneRACE study (first 160 participants) plus 1,254 subjects from 6 global collaborators. Summary of the overall study and its limitations: The quantity of clinical and demographic metadata differed by source and by participant and was supplied without curation.

Enrolling through a virtual design, the prospective study's participants ranged in age from roughly 18 to 95 years and lived across roughly 23 United States geographic areas. In the prospective study, cohorts were assigned on the basis of participant-reported clinical history obtained from a screening survey and a study questionnaire. In the prospective study, whole blood, serum and a nasopharyngeal or oropharyngeal swab were collected from each participant by mobile phlebotomists. Participants in the prospective study had the option to provide additional blood draws and questionnaires over a roughly two-month period. Before DNA extraction, prospective study blood samples were shipped either frozen or at room temperature. Of note for this clone: It lacks a known antigen. Qualities for individual bases were not recorded, and no much larger clone is one base off.

The immunoSEQ Assay, a bias-controlled multiplex PCR, was used to amplify TCRbeta CDR3 regions from genomic DNA. The authors' analysis ran thus. Within the assay, amplification of reference gene primers was used to estimate how many nucleated cells each sample contained. Sequence reads were collapsed and filtered to measure the absolute abundance of every unique TCRbeta CDR3 rearrangement. For each sample, productive Simpson clonality was calculated as the square root of Simpson's diversity index across productive rearrangements. This is the immuneACCESS table as TCRdb keeps it, with only in-frame sequences that have V and J called. A part of the clones is gone; compared with another copy, unresolved V genes explain less than half, and the rest is unexplained. Clone size and the V and J calls come from that table; the DNA yielded D and trimming. Counted in this sample were fewer than 300,000 clones; around 88% of them appeared once. 1% to 1.5% of the sample is in the top ten clones.

From the cysteine through the phenylalanine, the CDR3 covers 15 amino acids. Only the CDR3 portion is preserved as DNA: 45 bases, with reading frame beginning at the first base. Sequences MDHEN (CDR1) and SYDVKM (CDR2) are obtained from the germline V gene. Here V drops 5 bases and J drops 8 bases, and the junction holds 14 bases not matched to any gene. This sequence originates from a woman aged 40-49 years with acute COVID-19. Sequencing was done on a sample of PBMCs or T cells enriched from blood (not recorded which). The chain was built from TRBV28 and TRBJ1-2; 7 nucleotides in the junction match TRBD1. The DNA reads TGTGCCAGCAGTACCCCCTCGGGGACAGCTCCCGGCTACACCTTC. Translated, it gives CASSTPSGTAPGYTF.